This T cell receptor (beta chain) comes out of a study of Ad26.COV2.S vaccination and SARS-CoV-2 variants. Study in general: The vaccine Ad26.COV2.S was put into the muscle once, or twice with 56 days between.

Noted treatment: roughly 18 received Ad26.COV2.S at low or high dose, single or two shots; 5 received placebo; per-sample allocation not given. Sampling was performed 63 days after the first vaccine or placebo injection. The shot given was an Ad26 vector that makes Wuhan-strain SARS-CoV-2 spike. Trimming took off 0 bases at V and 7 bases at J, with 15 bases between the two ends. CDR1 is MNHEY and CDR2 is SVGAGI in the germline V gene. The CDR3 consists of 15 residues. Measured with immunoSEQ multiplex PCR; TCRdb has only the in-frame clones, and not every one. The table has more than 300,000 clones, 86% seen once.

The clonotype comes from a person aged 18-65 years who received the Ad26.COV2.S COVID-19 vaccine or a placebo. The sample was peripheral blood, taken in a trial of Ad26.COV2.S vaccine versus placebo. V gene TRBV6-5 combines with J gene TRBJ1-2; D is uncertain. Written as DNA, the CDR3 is TGTGCCAGCAGTTACTCTGGAGGACCTCCGTCTGGCTACACCTTC. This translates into CASSYSGGPPSGYTF.